A single sample gave rise to the 15 T cell receptor beta chains below, sequenced in a study of spatial heterogeneity in lung cancer. The study's findings and limits: How many expanded intratumoral alpha and beta TCRs were present tracked the tumor mutation count, which was a count of nonsynonymous mutations.

As for time point: sample taken at primary tumor resection. From the 5' RACE reads, TCRdb called clonotypes with MiXCR, one entry per CDR3 protein. The sample records several thousand distinct CDR3 sequences, 9.6% being singletons. Their specific antigens are unknown. Source: lung tumor tissue, taken at surgery. These receptors all come from a male donor with early-stage non-small cell lung cancer.

This clonotype appeared many times. This chain uses TRBV5-6 with TRBJ1-2; D may be TRBD1 (5 bases). Trimming shortened V by 0 bases and J by 10 bases, and 10 bases separated the two germline ends. This CDR3 region has 12 residues. Per germline, CDR1 SGHDT and CDR2 YYEEEE. The CDR3 protein is CASSLVDSFYTF. CDR3 coding DNA: TGTGCCAGCAGCTTGGTAGACAGCTTCTACACCTTC.

This clonotype showed up many times. The gene calls are TRBV5-1 and TRBJ1-5; D may be TRBD1 (5 bases). The ends were cut back, 0 bases at V and 5 bases at J, with 9 bases in the middle. This CDR3 region has 14 residues. The germline CDR1 and CDR2 sequences are SGHRS and YFSETQ. As DNA, the CDR3 is TGCGCCAGCAGCTTGGACGGGACTCATCAGCCCCAGCATTTT. This gives the protein CASSLDGTHQPQHF.

In its sample, this clonotype was seen many times. This rearrangement joins TRBV25-1 to TRBJ1-1, with D unclear. Trimming took off 2 bases at V and 7 bases at J, with 11 bases between the two ends. The CDR3 totals 13 residues. The germline V gene has CDR1 MGHDK and CDR2 SYGVNS. The CDR3 here is CASSELAGSEAFF. The CDR3 DNA follows: TGTGCCAGCAGTGAACTCGCGGGTAGTGAAGCTTTCTTT.

Ten or more counts support this clonotype. The genes are TRBV5-1 and TRBJ1-1; 8 nucleotides align to TRBD1. J lost 3 bases, V lost 1 base, and 2 bases had no gene match. Looked up from germline, CDR1 is SGHRS and CDR2 is YFSETQ. This CDR3 contains 14 residues. The CDR3 sequence: CASSLKDRDTEAFF. In DNA, the CDR3 is TGCGCCAGCAGCTTGAAGGACAGGGACACTGAAGCTTTCTTT.

This clonotype is medium-sized in the sample. The V call is TRBV29-1, the J call TRBJ2-3; D is perhaps TRBD1 or TRBD2 (6 bases each). The CDR3 is made up of 13 amino acids. V lost 5 bases and J lost 14, with 23 bases in between. Germline V gene sequence: CDR1 SQVTM, CDR2 ANQGSEA. The DNA of the CDR3 is TGCAGCGTTAATTCGTGTGGAGGGACAACCCCGTATTTT. This translates into CSVNSCGGTTPYF.

The CDR3 is CASTTATTGTEAFF. The CDR3, as DNA: TGTGCCAGTACCACAGCCACTACGGGGACTGAAGCTTTCTTT. This chain connects TRBV19 to TRBJ1-1; D uncertain. Trimming removed 7 bases from V and 5 bases from J, with 17 bases in between. CDR3 length equals 14 residues. Per the germline V gene, CDR1 is LNHDA and CDR2 is SQIVND (reference sequence). The whole variable domain, filled in from reference TRBV19 and TRBJ1-1, reads DGGITQSPKYLFRKEGQNVTLSCEQNLNHDAMYWYRQDPGQGLRLIYYSQIVNDFQKGDIAEGYSVSREKKESFPLTVTSAQKNPTAFYLCASTTATTGTEAFFGQGTRLTVV.

There are many counts of this clonotype. The gene calls are TRBV20-1 and TRBJ1-1; no clear D. Trimming left V 0 bases short and J 0 bases short, with 8 bases between. The CDR3 is made up of 14 amino acids. Germline CDR1 and CDR2: DFQATT and SNEGSKA (reference sequence). This CDR3 is CSARDWQLNTEAFF. DNA for the CDR3: TGCAGTGCTAGAGATTGGCAGTTGAACACTGAAGCTTTCTTT.

The sample holds many counts of this clonotype. This sequence joins TRBV28 and TRBJ2-7; TRBD1 might be the D (6 bases). The V and J ends lost 6 bases and 2 bases respectively, with 8 bases between them. The CDR3 runs 12 residues. Germline values: CDR1 MDHEN, CDR2 SYDVKM. CDR3 DNA sequence: TGTGCCAGCAGCCGGGACACCTACGAGCAGTACTTC. It specifies CASSRDTYEQYF.

This clonotype occurred many times. The chain couples TRBV5-8 to TRBJ2-3; unclear D gene. V dropped 0 bases and J dropped 6 bases, with 5 bases sitting between them. The CDR3 covers 12 residues. Germline V gene lookup returns CDR1 SGHTS and CDR2 YDEGEE. The CDR3 DNA reads TGTGCCAGCAGCTTGGTAGTGGATACGCAGTATTTT. Protein sequence: CASSLVVDTQYF. The full variable domain, in which reference TRBV5-8 and TRBJ2-3 provide the parts outside the CDR3, is EAGVTQSPTHLIKTRGQQATLRCSPISGHTSVYWYQQALGLGLQFLLWYDEGEERNRGNFPPRFSGRQFPNYSSELNVNALELEDSALYLCASSLVVDTQYFGPGTRLTVL.

The chain employs TRBV9 and TRBJ1-1; D not resolved. The CDR3 is 14 residues long. Trimming took 3 bases from V and 3 from J, leaving 12 bases between them. Germline CDR1 reads SGDLS; CDR2 reads YYNGEE. The CDR3 protein is CASSALPGHTEAFF. The CDR3 nucleotides read TGTGCCAGCAGCGCCCTGCCGGGTCACACTGAAGCTTTCTTT. Using reference TRBV9 and TRBJ1-1 for the parts outside the CDR3, the full variable domain is DSGVTQTPKHLITATGQRVTLRCSPRSGDLSVYWYQQSLDQGLQFLIQYYNGEERAKGNILERFSAQQFPDLHSELNLSSLELGDSALYFCASSALPGHTEAFFGQGTRLTVV.

This clonotype was found many times. The chain uses TRBV5-4 and TRBJ2-2; D gene ambiguous. The CDR3 sequence is 15 residues long. The germline V gene has CDR1 SGHNT and CDR2 YYREEE (reference sequence). Trimming pared 0 bases from V and 7 bases from J, leaving 13 bases between. The chain's CDR3 is CASSLGQAISGELFF. CDR3 coding DNA: TGTGCCAGCAGCTTGGGCCAGGCAATAAGCGGGGAGCTGTTTTTT.

This clonotype was seen only a few times. The gene calls are TRBV5-1 and TRBJ2-3; a weak D match, TRBD2 (5 bases). Trimming shortened V by 1 base and J by 6 bases, and 9 bases separated the two germline ends. The CDR3 contains 13 residues. Looked up from germline, CDR1 is SGHRS and CDR2 is YFSETQ. CDR3 sequence reads: CASSLQAGDTQYF. Written as DNA, the CDR3 is TGCGCCAGCAGCTTGCAGGCGGGCGATACGCAGTATTTT.

This clonotype came up many times. The genes are TRBV11-1 and TRBJ2-5; TRBD2 might be the D (6 bases). V shed 8 bases and J shed 8 bases, with 21 bases lying between them. There are 14 residues in the CDR3. Germline V lookup: CDR1 SGHAT, CDR2 FQDESV (reference sequence). CDR3: CASAPTSGGSTQYF. CDR3 DNA sequence: TGTGCCAGCGCTCCGACTAGTGGTGGGAGTACCCAGTACTTC.

This clonotype was found many times. The V gene is TRBV15, the J gene TRBJ2-7, with 9 bases aligning to TRBD1. CDR1 and CDR2 (germline): LNHNV, YYDKDF (reference sequence). The trim removed 5 bases at V and 2 bases at J, leaving 7 bases unmatched. The CDR3 loop spans 15 amino acids. This chain's CDR3 is CATSAPGTGTYEQYV. In DNA form, the CDR3 reads TGTGCCACCAGCGCACCCGGGACAGGGACCTACGAGCAGTACGTC.

This clonotype was recorded at least ten times. The chain joins TRBV7-2 to TRBJ2-5; 12 nucleotides agree with TRBD2. CDR1 is SGHTA and CDR2 is FQGNSA in the germline V gene. The CDR3 spans 16 residues. The J segment lost 5 bases and the V segment lost 1 base, leaving 5 bases of the junction unmatched. The DNA for the CDR3 is TGTGCCAGCAGCTTAGGGCTAGCGGGGGGGCTGGAGACCCAGTACTTC. This sequence encodes CASSLGLAGGLETQYF.